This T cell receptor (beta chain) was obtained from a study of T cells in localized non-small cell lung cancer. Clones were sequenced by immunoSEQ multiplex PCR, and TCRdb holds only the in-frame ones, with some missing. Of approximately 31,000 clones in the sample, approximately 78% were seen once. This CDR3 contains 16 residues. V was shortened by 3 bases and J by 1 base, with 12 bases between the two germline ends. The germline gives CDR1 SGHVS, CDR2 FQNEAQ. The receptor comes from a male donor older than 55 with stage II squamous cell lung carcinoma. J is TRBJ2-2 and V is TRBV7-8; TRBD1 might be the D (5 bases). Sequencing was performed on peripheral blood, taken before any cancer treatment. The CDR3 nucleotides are TGTGCCAGCAGCTTTACACAGGCCCTGAACACCGGGGAGCTGTTTTTT. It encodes CASSFTQALNTGELFF.